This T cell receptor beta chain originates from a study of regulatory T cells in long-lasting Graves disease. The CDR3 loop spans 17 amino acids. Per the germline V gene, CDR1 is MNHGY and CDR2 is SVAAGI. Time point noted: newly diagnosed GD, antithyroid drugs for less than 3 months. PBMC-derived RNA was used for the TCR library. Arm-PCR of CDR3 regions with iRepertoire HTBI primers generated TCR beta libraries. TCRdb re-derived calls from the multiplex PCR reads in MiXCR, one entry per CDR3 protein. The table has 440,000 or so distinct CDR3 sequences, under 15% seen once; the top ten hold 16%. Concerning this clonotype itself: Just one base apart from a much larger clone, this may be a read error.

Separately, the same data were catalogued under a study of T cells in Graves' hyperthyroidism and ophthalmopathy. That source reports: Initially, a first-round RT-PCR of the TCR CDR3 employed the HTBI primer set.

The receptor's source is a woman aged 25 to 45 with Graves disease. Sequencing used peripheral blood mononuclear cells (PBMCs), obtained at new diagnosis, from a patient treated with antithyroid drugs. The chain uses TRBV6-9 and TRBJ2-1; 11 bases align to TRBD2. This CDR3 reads CASSYISLAGGPNKQFF. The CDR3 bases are TGTGCCAGCAGTTACATAAGTTTAGCGGGAGGGCCCAATAAGCAGTTCTTC.